This T cell receptor beta chain was sequenced during a study of T cells in Graves' hyperthyroidism and ophthalmopathy. In this sample, this clonotype turned up many times. Its antigen is unknown. Amplified TCR beta CDR3 regions came from RNA transcripts. Researchers ran a first-round RT-PCR on the TCR CDR3 using the HTBI primer set. From the multiplex PCR reads, TCRdb called clonotypes with MiXCR, one entry per CDR3 protein. Of fewer than 650,000 distinct CDR3 sequences in the sample, approximately 15% were seen once. Study results and caveats: A model of 13 V-J features distinguished ophthalmopathy from stable hyperthyroidism. Ophthalmopathy was identified by the model a median around 5.9 months ahead of onset. Most expanded thyroid clonotypes above 0.001 also appeared in blood.

Germline CDR1 reads KGHSH; CDR2 reads LQKENI. Trimming stripped 2 bases from V and 6 bases from J, with 13 bases between. The CDR3 runs 14 residues. This receptor was identified in a middle-aged woman with Graves' hyperthyroidism. Sequenced material: blood. The chain is built from TRBV18 and TRBJ1-1; D is undetermined. CDR3 sequence: CASSPERSLPEAFF. As DNA, the CDR3 is TGTGCCAGCTCACCAGAAAGGTCTCTCCCTGAAGCTTTCTTT.